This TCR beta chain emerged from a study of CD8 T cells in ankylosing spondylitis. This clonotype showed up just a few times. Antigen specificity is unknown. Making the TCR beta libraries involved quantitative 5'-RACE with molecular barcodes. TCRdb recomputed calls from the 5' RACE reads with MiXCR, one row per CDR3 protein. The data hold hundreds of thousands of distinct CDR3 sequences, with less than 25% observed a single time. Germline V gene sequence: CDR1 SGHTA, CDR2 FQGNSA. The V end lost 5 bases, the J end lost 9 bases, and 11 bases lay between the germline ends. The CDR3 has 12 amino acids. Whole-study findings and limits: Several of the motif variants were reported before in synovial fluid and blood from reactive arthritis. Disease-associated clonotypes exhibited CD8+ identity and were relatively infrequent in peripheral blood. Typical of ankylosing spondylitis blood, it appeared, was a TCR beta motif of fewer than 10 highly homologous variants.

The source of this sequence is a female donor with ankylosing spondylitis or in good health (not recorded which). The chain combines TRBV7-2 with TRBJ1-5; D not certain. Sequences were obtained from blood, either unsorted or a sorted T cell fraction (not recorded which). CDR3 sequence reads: CASSASLGPQHF. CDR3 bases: TGTGCCAGCAGCGCCTCGCTCGGGCCCCAGCATTTT.